The 10 T cell receptor beta chains below all came from one sample that was sequenced in a study of blood T cell repertoires in COVID-19. Profiled with immunoSEQ multiplex PCR; TCRdb holds only in-frame clones, not every one. The table shows some 120,000 clones, with about 90% occurring only once. Specimen: peripheral blood. Every receptor here comes from an older woman with acute or convalescent COVID-19.

The rearrangement joins TRBV5-1 to TRBJ1-1; 12 bases agree with TRBD1. Losses at the gene ends were 2 bases for V and 0 bases for J; bases not matched to a gene: 2. Germline V gene sequence: CDR1 SGHRS, CDR2 YFSETQ. CDR3 length: 16 residues. CDR3 sequence: CASSFGTGGLNTEAFF. CDR3 in DNA: TGCGCCAGCAGCTTTGGGACAGGGGGCCTGAACACTGAAGCTTTCTTT.

The CDR3 nucleotides are TGTGCCAGCAGCTTCGCAGGGGGAAATGAGCAGTTCTTC. It specifies CASSFAGGNEQFF. This chain joins TRBV7-9 and TRBJ2-1; 7 positions agree with TRBD1. Germline trimming cut 3 bases from V and 7 bases from J; bases unmatched to any gene: 3. The CDR3 is 13 residues long. CDR1 SEHNR and CDR2 FQNEAQ come from the germline V gene (reference sequence).

This chain uses TRBV3-1 (or the pseudogene TRBV3-2) with TRBJ1-1; TRBD1 agrees at 10 bases. The germline V gene has CDR1 LGHDT and CDR2 YNNKEL (reference sequence). The CDR3 totals 13 residues. V dropped 6 bases and J dropped 4; count of bases not matched to a gene: 2. CDR3 DNA sequence: TGTGCCAGCAGGCGGACAGGGGGCACTGAAGCTTTCTTT. Translated, it gives CASRRTGGTEAFF.

The sample holds a few counts of this clone. Here the CDR3 reads CASSLGSGTNQPQHF. The CDR3 DNA follows: TGTGCCAGCAGCTTAGGCTCCGGGACAAATCAGCCCCAGCATTTT. The chain uses TRBV7-2 and TRBJ1-5, with a tentative D call TRBD1 (6 bases). This CDR3 has 15 residues. The V end lost 1 base, the J end lost 4 bases, and 11 bases lay between the germline ends. The V gene's germline CDR1 is SGHTA and CDR2 FQGNSA.

The chain links TRBV19 to TRBJ1-2; D is ambiguous. V lost 7 bases and J 8 bases, leaving 20 bases between the germline ends. Germline CDR1 reads LNHDA; CDR2 reads SQIVND (reference sequence). CDR3 length: 14 amino acids. CDR3 region: CASTIHGRDEGYTF. The CDR3 DNA reads TGTGCCAGTACCATCCATGGCCGGGATGAGGGCTACACCTTC.

The chain links TRBV3-1 (or the pseudogene TRBV3-2) to TRBJ2-6; TRBD2 matches 13 bases. The germline V gene has CDR1 LGHDT and CDR2 YNNKEL (reference sequence). J gave up 0 bases and V 4 bases, and 6 bases lay outside the gene matches. The CDR3 sequence is 19 residues long. The CDR3 loop is CASSLAGLAGSSGANVLTF. CDR3 in DNA: TGTGCCAGCAGCCTAGCGGGACTAGCGGGGAGCTCTGGGGCCAACGTCCTGACTTTC.

V usage is TRBV2 and J usage is TRBJ1-1; TRBD1 matches at 8 bases. The V and J ends lost 5 bases and 1 base, in that order; junction bases with no gene match: 6. The CDR3 has 15 residues. Germline loops: CDR1 SNHLY, CDR2 FYNNEI. CDR3 loop: CASSTQGAGNTEAFF. CDR3 DNA sequence: TGTGCCAGCAGTACCCAGGGGGCAGGGAACACTGAAGCTTTCTTT.

This sequence joins TRBV18 and TRBJ1-2, with D maybe TRBD1 (5 bases). This CDR3 is built from 14 residues. The V gene's germline CDR1 is KGHSH and CDR2 LQKENI. Deletions cut 4 bases from V and 3 bases from J, with 12 bases between. CDR3 nucleotide sequence: TGTGCCAGCTCACGCAAAACAGGAGACTATGGCTACACCTTC. This gives the protein CASSRKTGDYGYTF.

The chain carries TRBV6-5 and TRBJ1-4; 9 bases fit TRBD1. CDR3 length: 13 amino acids. The V gene end was trimmed by 8 bases and the J gene end by 7 bases; junction bases not matched to a gene: 5. Germline CDR1 reads MNHEY; CDR2 reads SVGAGI. CDR3 sequence reads: CASGGTGTEKLFF. CDR3 in DNA: TGTGCCAGCGGGGGGACAGGGACTGAAAAACTGTTTTTT.

V is TRBV7-9 and J is TRBJ2-1; D is uncertain. The V and J ends lost 5 bases and 7 bases respectively, with 15 bases between them. The CDR3 has 14 residues. The germline gives CDR1 SEHNR, CDR2 FQNEAQ (reference sequence). In nucleotides, the CDR3 is TGTGCCAGCAGCCAATCCGGGTCCTTGAATGAGCAGTTCTTC. This gives the protein CASSQSGSLNEQFF.